A single T cell receptor (beta chain) is shown here with its context. Antigen unknown. This sample is part of a study of siplizumab effects on memory and regulatory T cells. Notes on the study in general: The study found naive T cells seemingly more diverse than memory cells and seemingly major alloresponse contributors. Siplizumab significantly lowered the alloreactive sequences that could be traced to unstimulated CD4+ memory cells. A naive or memory phenotype could not be assigned to roughly 80-96% of the proliferating CD4+ or CD8+ clones. Suppressive function of proliferating Tregs from siplizumab cultures was not confirmed.

Germline values: CDR1 LNHDA, CDR2 SQIVND (reference sequence). This CDR3 spans 13 amino acids. V was clipped by 1 base and J by 10 bases; unmatched bases: 4. This table comes from immunoSEQ multiplex PCR, and its TCRdb copy is limited to in-frame clones, with some not included. The repertoire holds about 100,000 clones, 91% seen once, with roughly 2.7% in the top ten. The sample taken for sequencing was CD4+ T cells sorted from blood. The V call is TRBV19, the J call TRBJ2-1, with 7 bases identical to TRBD1. The TCR sequence derives from a human donor in good health. Some clones in this sample may be carry-over from other donors' samples. This chain's CDR3 is CASSIVLTGEQFF. The CDR3 bases are TGTGCCAGTAGTATAGTCCTGACAGGGGAGCAGTTCTTC.